This T cell receptor beta chain was sequenced during a study of shared clonotypes between healthy human individuals (dated by TCRdb to the early 2020s). Context from the whole study: Two women and a few men aged 18 to 49 years were included in the cohort. For each donor, CD4 naive and CD4 memory were each given three plates, CD8 naive was given two plates, and CD8 memory was given one plate. The study deeply sequenced blood TCR repertoires of 5 or 6 healthy adults to estimate repertoire size and the extent of clonotype sharing between individuals. Libraries were prepared and TCR repertoires were sequenced by different laboratories using diverse techniques, in order to increase sequencing depth and limit assay-specific biases. Between about 0.8 and 9 billion PBMCs per donor were obtained by leukapheresis.

The full study reports these points: Larger estimated clonotype richness was generally found for naive subsets than for memory subsets. Compared with non-shared clonotypes, clonotypes shared by all four sorted-subset donors had higher generation probabilities. Incomplete sequencing was indicated by rarefaction of sorted-subset datasets, despite the large sequencing depth. Sampling was restricted to blood, and TCR repertoires in tissue are likely to differ from TCR repertoires in blood. Pairwise subsampling led to the expectation that sequencing depth would affect the degree of clonotype sharing among donors. Because the study included only a small number of donors, the genetic and exposure-history diversity represented was limited. When several donors were compared, the shared fraction of clonotypes was around 5% for naive CD4, 3.5% for naive CD8, more than 2% for memory CD4, and less than 0.45% for memory CD8.

Using the deep immunoSEQ assay, TCR CDR3 regions were amplified from genomic DNA by multiplex PCR. Genomic DNA extracted from each cell subset was distributed evenly over all wells of several immunoSEQ 96-well plates, and each plate served as one replicate. For sorted subsets, roughly 200 ng of genomic DNA, equivalent to 30,000 or so T cell genomes, went into each replicate PCR. Purified libraries were quantified with a Qubit 3.0 fluorometer, sized on a Bioanalyzer 2100, and re-quantified with the KAPA Library Quantification kit. Every immunoSEQ 96-well plate was sequenced on a separate single-read 150-cycle Illumina NextSeq 550 flow cell. In the source study's methods: Because the immunoSEQ output held only junctional sequences and lacked quality scores, the filtering could not match the filtering applied to full-length reads. To assign V/J genes and CDR3, sequences were annotated against IMGT germline references using PyIR, a Python wrapper for IgBLAST v1.9. Reads with weak V/J assignments (E-value above 1e-6), missing CDR3, stop codons, out-of-frame junctions, or ambiguous translated residues were removed. V3J clonotypes were defined as sequences sharing the same inferred V gene, J gene, and CDR3 amino acid sequence. Percentage overlap between repertoires was calculated by dividing the number of shared unique clonotypes by the size of the smaller repertoire. RTK rarefaction, the Chao1 estimator, and Recon v2.1 estimates of unobserved clonotypes were used to assess repertoire richness. Generation probabilities were computed with OLGA for all TCRbeta clonotypes obtained by the gDNA method from several donors. The clones in this table, taken by TCRdb from immuneACCESS, are in-frame only. Not every clone is retained; where verified, under half of the shortfall comes from an unresolved V gene, and the cause of the rest is unknown. Clone size and the V and J calls come from that table; the DNA yielded D and trimming. The sample data list millions of clones, and 85% to 95% of these were observed just once. The top ten hold 0.13% of the sample.

Donors were healthy HIV-negative adults with no recently reported acute infections or vaccinations. All donors were Caucasian adults living in Nashville, Tennessee, USA. CD4+ T cells were enriched by magnetic negative selection; naive cells were then positively selected on CD45RA, and the negative fraction formed the memory subset. After blood collection by leukapheresis, PBMCs were isolated using Ficoll-Histopaque density gradient centrifugation and then cryopreserved in the vapor phase of liquid nitrogen. Purity and quantity of every magnetically sorted T cell population were checked by analytical flow cytometry. Each sorted fraction had its genomic DNA isolated and then quantified by UV absorbance on a Nanodrop 2000c. The CDR3 contains 16 residues, cysteine and phenylalanine counted. Of all the DNA, just the CDR3 is kept, 48 bases in frame from base 1. Trimming takes 4 bases from V and 6 bases from J, and the germline ends sit 21 bases apart. The germline V gene encodes CDR1 MGHRA and CDR2 YSYEKL.

Points on this clone: The clone's antigen remains unknown. No clone much larger than this one lies a single base away; base qualities are absent.

The V and J genes are TRBV4-1 and TRBJ1-1; the D gene is possibly TRBD1, with 5 bases matching. This TCR was sampled from a man aged 18 to 29 in good health. The sequencing input was naive CD4+ T cells sorted from blood. The cell subset or site label corresponds to: CD45RA+ positively selected. The CDR3 protein sequence reads: CASSRTPSLQGPEAFF. The DNA sequence reads TGCGCCAGCAGCCGAACCCCGTCTCTCCAGGGACCTGAAGCTTTCTTT.